A selection of T cell receptor beta chains follows, all from one sample in a study of blood T cell repertoires in COVID-19. Assay used: immunoSEQ multiplex PCR; TCRdb lists only in-frame clones, some missing. The data hold roughly 250,000 clones, with roughly 88% observed a single time. Sequenced input: PBMCs or T cells enriched from blood (not recorded which). Receptors were obtained from a woman in her forties with acute COVID-19. Both conserved end residues are trimmed from each CDR3. The order of the fields is J gene, clone size, V gene, CDR3 protein. Only some rows state a clone size, as once, few, many or a class for expanded clones.

j_gene: TRBJ1-5; abundance: -; v_gene: TRBV5-1; CDR3aa: ASSLEGANSNQPQH
j_gene: TRBJ1-6; abundance: -; v_gene: TRBV7-3; CDR3aa: ASSLRRDSPLH
j_gene: TRBJ1-5; abundance: -; v_gene: TRBV7-2; CDR3aa: ASSLGAGENNQPQH
j_gene: TRBJ1-4; abundance: -; v_gene: TRBV7-8; CDR3aa: ASTPTTNEKLF
j_gene: TRBJ2-1; abundance: -; v_gene: TRBV7-6; CDR3aa: ASSPNGLASDEQF
j_gene: TRBJ2-4; abundance: -; v_gene: TRBV7-6; CDR3aa: ASSTGLAGGPGAKNIQY
j_gene: TRBJ2-6; abundance: once; v_gene: TRBV9; CDR3aa: ASTTGFSGANVLT
j_gene: TRBJ1-3; abundance: -; v_gene: TRBV19; CDR3aa: ASSMLGTGERNTIY
j_gene: TRBJ1-5; abundance: -; v_gene: TRBV29-1; CDR3aa: SVDFRRGIQIGYQPQH
j_gene: TRBJ1-1; abundance: -; v_gene: TRBV2; CDR3aa: ARRGGRGEAF
j_gene: TRBJ2-3; abundance: -; v_gene: TRBV6-5; CDR3aa: ASSYWRGVDTQY
j_gene: TRBJ1-5; abundance: -; v_gene: TRBV7-2; CDR3aa: ASSLMQGGGQPQH
j_gene: TRBJ2-1; abundance: -; v_gene: TRBV11-1; CDR3aa: ASSFGSGPYNEQF
j_gene: TRBJ1-1; abundance: -; v_gene: TRBV7-2; CDR3aa: ASSLTGSPNTEAF
j_gene: TRBJ1-2; abundance: -; v_gene: TRBV6-5; CDR3aa: ASIQETGIGYGYT
j_gene: TRBJ1-6; abundance: -; v_gene: TRBV27; CDR3aa: ASRTRDRGSPLH
j_gene: TRBJ2-2; abundance: -; v_gene: TRBV5-1; CDR3aa: ASSLAIGGRSPGELF
j_gene: TRBJ1-5; abundance: -; v_gene: TRBV6-5; CDR3aa: ASSTGGADQPQH
j_gene: TRBJ1-2; abundance: once; v_gene: TRBV6-5; CDR3aa: ASSLSGTGGGYT
j_gene: TRBJ2-5; abundance: once; v_gene: TRBV19; CDR3aa: ASSIDGRGGPETQY
j_gene: TRBJ1-4; abundance: -; v_gene: TRBV2; CDR3aa: ASSGGIKTAFNEKLF
j_gene: TRBJ2-2; abundance: -; v_gene: TRBV6-5; CDR3aa: ASSYVRRGGTGELF
j_gene: TRBJ1-2; abundance: few; v_gene: TRBV3-1/TRBV3-2; CDR3aa: ASSRGDSFYGYT
j_gene: TRBJ2-7; abundance: few; v_gene: TRBV4-1; CDR3aa: ASSQVQGREQY
j_gene: TRBJ1-2; abundance: -; v_gene: TRBV5-4; CDR3aa: ASSNARQGTNYGYT
j_gene: TRBJ1-6; abundance: -; v_gene: TRBV5-1; CDR3aa: ASSLRSLGGRSPLH
j_gene: TRBJ2-4; abundance: -; v_gene: TRBV7-8; CDR3aa: ASSLAAGGRLKNIQY
j_gene: TRBJ2-5; abundance: -; v_gene: TRBV19; CDR3aa: ASSIGGWDSEETQY
j_gene: TRBJ1-2; abundance: -; v_gene: TRBV6-5; CDR3aa: ASSARGTVNGYT
j_gene: TRBJ2-4; abundance: -; v_gene: TRBV6-5; CDR3aa: ASSSGQAKNIQY
j_gene: TRBJ1-2; abundance: -; v_gene: TRBV11-2; CDR3aa: ASSFWGLQRSYGYT
j_gene: TRBJ1-3; abundance: -; v_gene: TRBV5-6; CDR3aa: ASSPLPGNTIY
j_gene: TRBJ2-7; abundance: -; v_gene: TRBV9; CDR3aa: ASSPGKGGDAYEQY
j_gene: TRBJ2-3; abundance: -; v_gene: TRBV5-1; CDR3aa: ASSLQLAGEGDTQY
j_gene: TRBJ1-1; abundance: -; v_gene: TRBV24-1; CDR3aa: ATSDSGFTEAF
j_gene: TRBJ1-1; abundance: -; v_gene: TRBV29-1; CDR3aa: SDVAGGMNTEAF
j_gene: TRBJ2-2; abundance: -; v_gene: TRBV7-2; CDR3aa: ASRPGGNTGELF
j_gene: TRBJ2-1; abundance: few; v_gene: TRBV9; CDR3aa: ASSVDPGLFDNEQF
j_gene: TRBJ2-3; abundance: -; v_gene: TRBV9; CDR3aa: ASSETGGSTDTQY
j_gene: TRBJ2-7; abundance: once; v_gene: TRBV4-2; CDR3aa: ASSQVAGNYEQY
j_gene: TRBJ1-1; abundance: once; v_gene: TRBV5-1; CDR3aa: ASSGERGTEAF
j_gene: TRBJ1-2; abundance: -; v_gene: TRBV13; CDR3aa: AGSPPSRGDMKGYT
j_gene: TRBJ1-5; abundance: -; v_gene: TRBV19; CDR3aa: ASSLSRGTGGGNQPQH
j_gene: TRBJ2-7; abundance: -; v_gene: TRBV28; CDR3aa: ASSSAGTGEWEQY
j_gene: TRBJ1-1; abundance: few; v_gene: TRBV29-1; CDR3aa: SSGSGTEAF
j_gene: TRBJ2-5; abundance: -; v_gene: TRBV5-4; CDR3aa: ASSPQTGEETQY
j_gene: TRBJ2-5; abundance: -; v_gene: TRBV4-1; CDR3aa: ASSQSGETQY
j_gene: TRBJ1-1; abundance: -; v_gene: TRBV9; CDR3aa: ASSGGGLNTEAF
j_gene: TRBJ2-7; abundance: -; v_gene: TRBV7-2; CDR3aa: ASSLAGDRGDEQY
j_gene: TRBJ1-2; abundance: -; v_gene: TRBV27; CDR3aa: ASSLITGTGYT
j_gene: TRBJ2-1; abundance: once; v_gene: TRBV28; CDR3aa: ASSRGGAYNEQF
j_gene: TRBJ1-2; abundance: -; v_gene: TRBV4-3; CDR3aa: ASSGRGTDGSYT
j_gene: TRBJ1-2; abundance: -; v_gene: TRBV5-4; CDR3aa: ASSPEGTGYT